This entry describes one T cell receptor (beta chain). Per germline, CDR1 GTSNPN and CDR2 SVGIG (reference sequence). The CDR3 consists of 14 residues. Germline trimming cut 5 bases from V and 8 bases from J; bases unmatched to any gene: 5. TCRdb recomputed calls from the 5' RACE reads with MiXCR, one row per CDR3 protein. The sample yields about 190,000 distinct CDR3 sequences, about 16% seen once. The sample originates from a study of identical twins. These sequences were also reported in another study, on T cells expressing NK-cell markers.

The TCR was taken from a young woman in good health. Sequencing used CD8+ T cells sorted from blood. The J gene is TRBJ2-1, the V gene TRBV30, with TRBD2 matching 14 bases. The CDR3 region has the DNA TGTGCCTGGGCGACTAGCGGGAGGGCCTATGAGCAGTTCTTC. This encodes CAWATSGRAYEQFF.